The 21 T cell receptor beta chains below all came from one sample that was sequenced in a study of human T cells and chemical hapten exposure. TCRdb recomputed calls from the RACE reads with MiXCR, one row per CDR3 protein. Of fewer than 140,000 distinct CDR3 sequences detected, approximately 12% appear once; the ten largest clones hold more than 1.5%. Time point noted: pre-sensitization, week 0. Noted treatment: therapeutic diphenylcyclopropenone sensitization with weekly scalp DPC. The material was whole blood, obtained in connection with sensitization to the hapten diphenylcyclopropenone (DPC). These receptors all come from a woman in her forties or fifties with alopecia areata. Some clones in this sample may be carry-over from other donors' samples.

V gene TRBV7-9 combines with J gene TRBJ1-2, with a possible D match to TRBD1 (6 bases). The CDR3 contains 14 residues. Germline V CDR1 and CDR2: SEHNR, FQNEAQ (reference sequence). Deletions cut 4 bases from V and 3 bases from J, with 12 bases between. The CDR3 region has the DNA TGTGCCAGCAGCTCAACGACAGGATACTATGGCTACACCTTC. It encodes CASSSTTGYYGYTF.

At least ten counts were recorded for this clonotype. The chain employs TRBV19 and TRBJ1-5; 9 bases match TRBD1. V trimming: 9 bases; J trimming: 4 bases; junction bases outside the gene matches: 22. Germline CDR1 is LNHDA and CDR2 is SQIVND (reference sequence). The CDR3 spans 19 residues. CDR3 residues: CASLATSLRPGQGNQPQHF. DNA for the CDR3: TGTGCCAGCCTAGCCACCTCACTGCGACCGGGACAGGGTAATCAGCCCCAGCATTTT.

At least ten counts were recorded for this clonotype. This rearrangement joins TRBV10-1 to TRBJ1-2; D not resolved. V dropped 3 bases and J dropped 2 bases, with 7 bases sitting between them. The germline V gene encodes CDR1 WNHNN and CDR2 SYGVQD (reference sequence). CDR3 length: 13 residues. The CDR3: CASSENGNYGYTF. Here the CDR3 DNA reads TGCGCCAGCAGTGAAAACGGGAACTATGGCTACACCTTC.

This clonotype was found many times. The chain uses TRBV14 and TRBJ1-1; TRBD1 aligns across 8 bases. The CDR3 loop spans 13 amino acids. Losses at the gene ends were 4 bases for V and 3 bases for J; bases not matched to a gene: 1. Per germline, CDR1 SGHDN and CDR2 FVKESK. CDR3 in DNA: TGTGCCAGCAGCCGACAGGGGTACACTGAAGCTTTCTTT. Translating gives CASSRQGYTEAFF.

The sample holds many counts of this clonotype. The rearrangement uses TRBV10-3 and TRBJ2-7; D could derive from TRBD1 or TRBD2 (6 bases each). CDR1 ENHRY and CDR2 SYGVKD come from the germline V gene. Deletions cut 3 bases from V and 5 bases from J, with 14 bases between. There are 14 residues in the CDR3. The CDR3 coding sequence is TGTGCCATCAGTGATTCGACGGGGGCCAACGAGCAGTACTTC. Its protein is CAISDSTGANEQYF.

This clonotype appeared many times. The chain combines TRBV7-9 with TRBJ2-2; no reliable D call. CDR1 and CDR2 from the germline V gene are SEHNR and FQNEAQ (reference sequence). V lost 2 bases, J lost 1 base, and 2 bases lay in between. The CDR3 spans 13 residues. CDR3 in amino acids: CASSLRNTGELFF. The CDR3 nucleotides are TGTGCCAGCAGCTTAAGGAACACCGGGGAGCTGTTTTTT.

This clonotype was counted many times. The chain links TRBV14 to TRBJ2-4; a weak D match, TRBD2 (5 bases). This CDR3 is built from 14 residues. V gave up 0 bases and J gave up 6 bases, with 9 bases separating them. Germline CDR1 SGHDN, CDR2 FVKESK. In DNA, the CDR3 is TGTGCCAGCAGCCAAGATCTGGCGGGAAACATTCAGTACTTC. It translates to CASSQDLAGNIQYF. The full variable domain, its missing parts supplied by reference TRBV14 and TRBJ2-4, is EAGVTQFPSHSVIEKGQTVTLRCDPISGHDNLYWYRRVMGKEIKFLLHFVKESKQDESGMPNNRFLAERTGGTYSTLKVQPAELEDSGVYFCASSQDLAGNIQYFGAGTRLSVL.

Only a few counts were recorded for this clonotype. V gene TRBV24-1 combines with J gene TRBJ2-1, with D perhaps matching TRBD1 or TRBD2 (5 bases each). Looked up from germline, CDR1 is KGHDR and CDR2 is SFDVKD. The V end was cut by 8 bases, the J end by 0 bases, with 19 bases between. This CDR3 region has 17 residues. CDR3 DNA sequence: TGTGCCACCACCCCTTGTGGGGCAGGGAGCTCCTACAATGAGCAGTTCTTC. It specifies CATTPCGAGSSYNEQFF.

Only a few counts were recorded for this clonotype. The rearrangement uses TRBV3-1 and TRBJ2-1; a possible D gene is TRBD2 (5 bases). Germline V lookup: CDR1 LGHDT, CDR2 YNNKEL (reference sequence). V lost 6 bases and J lost 10, with 25 bases in between. The CDR3 runs to 16 residues. CDR3 in DNA: TGTGCCAGCAGTGGTTCAGGACTGTTAATACGTAGGGAGCAGTTCTTC. Translation gives CASSGSGLLIRREQFF.

V and J are TRBV18 and TRBJ1-3; D gene unclear. V lost 2 bases and J lost 0, with 11 bases in between. This CDR3 is 16 amino acids long. Germline CDR1 is KGHSH and CDR2 is LQKENI. The CDR3, as DNA: TGTGCCAGCTCACCATCGTCACAGCACTCTGGAAACACCATATATTTT. Residues: CASSPSSQHSGNTIYF.

At least ten counts were recorded for this clonotype. The rearrangement uses TRBV19 and TRBJ2-1; D gene ambiguous. This CDR3 spans 15 amino acids. CDR1 LNHDA and CDR2 SQIVND come from the germline V gene (reference sequence). Trimming took 1 base from V and 6 from J, leaving 13 bases between them. The CDR3 here is CASSIGGAARNEQFF. CDR3 DNA: TGTGCCAGTAGTATAGGTGGTGCCGCGCGCAATGAGCAGTTCTTC.

In this sample, this clonotype turned up many times. The chain combines TRBV20-1 with TRBJ1-1; no firm D call. Germline assignment: CDR1 DFQATT and CDR2 SNEGSKA (reference sequence). The CDR3 runs to 15 residues. The germline V and J ends were trimmed by 6 bases and 1 base, with 18 bases remaining between them. The CDR3 sequence is CSARRVAEPNTEAFF. CDR3 sequence (DNA): TGCAGTGCCAGAAGAGTAGCGGAGCCGAACACTGAAGCTTTCTTT.

The genes are TRBV7-9 and TRBJ2-1; no definite D call. CDR1 and CDR2 (germline): SEHNR, FQNEAQ (reference sequence). Deletions cut 5 bases from V and 7 bases from J, with 6 bases between. The CDR3 length is 11 residues. CDR3 amino acids: CASSLENEQFF. In DNA, the CDR3 is TGTGCCAGCAGCCTAGAAAATGAGCAGTTCTTC. Drawing the rest from reference TRBV7-9 and TRBJ2-1, the complete variable domain is DTGVSQNPRHKITKRGQNVTFRCDPISEHNRLYWYRQTLGQGPEFLTYFQNEAQLEKSRLLSDRFSAERPKGSFSTLEIQRTEQGDSAMYLCASSLENEQFFGPGTRLTVL.

At least ten counts were recorded for this clonotype. The V and J genes are TRBV20-1 and TRBJ1-1; D is ambiguous. CDR1 and CDR2 from the germline V gene are DFQATT and SNEGSKA (reference sequence). Deletions cut 5 bases from V and 0 bases from J, with 16 bases between. The CDR3 loop spans 15 amino acids. CDR3 protein: CSAGPSHNMNTEAFF. CDR3 nucleotides: TGCAGTGCTGGGCCTTCCCACAACATGAACACTGAAGCTTTCTTT.

This clonotype was seen a few times. V is TRBV27 and J is TRBJ1-2; D is unclear. The germline V gene has CDR1 MNHEY and CDR2 SMNVEV (reference sequence). V was shortened by 10 bases and J by 6 bases, with 12 bases between the two germline ends. This CDR3 has 11 amino acids. CDR3: CATTGLNGYTF. CDR3 DNA sequence: TGTGCCACCACCGGTCTTAATGGCTACACCTTC.

The chain recombines TRBV28 with TRBJ1-1; D gene unclear. This CDR3 has 15 amino acids. CDR1 is MDHEN and CDR2 is SYDVKM in the germline V gene. Trimming removed 8 bases from V and 4 bases from J, with 20 bases in between. For the CDR3, the DNA is TGTGCCAGCGGATCGGAAACCGGGAGATTCACTGAAGCTTTCTTT. Its translation: CASGSETGRFTEAFF.

This clonotype was counted ten times or more. The V and J genes are TRBV5-1 and TRBJ2-7; a weak D match, TRBD1 (6 bases). Trimming left V 3 bases short and J 2 bases short, with 15 bases between. This CDR3 comprises 15 residues. The germline gives CDR1 SGHRS, CDR2 YFSETQ. The DNA of the CDR3 is TGCGCCAGCAGCTCCCAGGGGCAGAACGCCTACGAGCAGTACTTC. Translating gives CASSSQGQNAYEQYF.

The J gene is TRBJ2-7, the V gene TRBV21-1. TRBV21-1 is a documented pseudogene. The CDR3 covers 13 residues. For the CDR3, the DNA is TGTGCCAGCAGAGGCAAGAATTTCCACGAGCAGTACTTC. This codes for CASRGKNFHEQYF.

V gene TRBV6-2 or TRBV6-3 combines with J gene TRBJ1-5; D uncertain. The CDR3 loop spans 16 amino acids. V lost 5 bases and J 3 bases, leaving 17 bases between the germline ends. In germline, CDR1 is MNHEY, CDR2 SVGEGT. In nucleotides, the CDR3 is TGTGCCAGCAGTGCTAATCCGGGAGAGGTCAATCAGCCCCAGCATTTT. It yields the protein CASSANPGEVNQPQHF.

This clonotype showed up just once. The chain combines TRBV20-1 with TRBJ1-1; 10 positions agree with TRBD1. Losses at the gene ends were 2 bases for V and 6 bases for J; bases not matched to a gene: 6. The CDR3 runs to 14 residues. Germline V gene sequence: CDR1 DFQATT, CDR2 SNEGSKA (reference sequence). CDR3 sequence: CSARQTGGTAEAFF. CDR3 DNA: TGCAGTGCTAGACAGACAGGGGGCACCGCTGAAGCTTTCTTT.

The chain couples TRBV7-9 to TRBJ2-6; no clear D. Germline loops: CDR1 SEHNR, CDR2 FQNEAQ (reference sequence). The CDR3 sequence is 14 residues long. The V end was cut by 10 bases, the J end by 0 bases, with 10 bases between. CDR3 bases: TGTGCCAACCTCCACCGCTCTGGGGCCAACGTCCTGACTTTC. Translating it yields CANLHRSGANVLTF.